These T cell receptor beta chains were read from a single sample in a study of T cells in Graves' hyperthyroidism and ophthalmopathy. TCRdb independently ran MiXCR on the multiplex PCR reads; one entry per CDR3 protein. The sample has around 520,000 distinct CDR3 sequences, around an eighth seen once. The material sequenced was blood. The receptors originated from a woman aged 18-35 years with Graves' hyperthyroidism. The CDR3 runs from the conserved cysteine through the conserved F or W. The D gene is left open where the match is weak. Rows give clone size only sometimes, using once, few, many, or a class for an expanded clone.

D	size	V	J	CDR3	DNA
.	many	TRBV5-1	TRBJ1-6	CAAEDSWNSPLHF	TGCGCCGCGGAAGACAGTTGGAATTCACCCCTCCACTTT
.	.	TRBV19	TRBJ2-2	CALGGPNTGELFF	TGTGCCTTGGGGGGTCCGAACACCGGGGAGCTGTTTTTT
.	.	TRBV5-1	TRBJ1-6	CASSFTGKVYNSPLHF	TGCGCCAGCAGCTTTACAGGGAAAGTATATAATTCACCCCTCCACTTT
.	many	TRBV18	TRBJ2-1	CASSLGDRSYNEQFF	TGTGCCAGCTCACTGGGTGATCGCTCCTACAATGAGCAGTTCTTC
.	.	TRBV11-2	TRBJ2-7	CASSLDQAASYEQYF	TGTGCCAGCAGCTTAGATCAGGCAGCCTCCTACGAGCAGTACTTC
.	few	TRBV27	TRBJ1-5	CASSFIGVGQPQHF	TGTGCCAGCAGTTTTATAGGGGTGGGTCAGCCCCAGCATTTT
.	.	TRBV5-1	TRBJ2-5	CASSRGGTEETQYF	TGCGCCAGCAGCCGGGGAGGGACAGAAGAGACCCAGTACTTC
.	many	TRBV6-1	TRBJ2-3	CASRRGDWGASTDTQYF	TGTGCCAGCAGGAGGGGGGATTGGGGGGCGAGCACAGATACGCAGTATTTT
TRBD2	many	TRBV11-3	TRBJ2-1	CASSLRAGRDEQFF	TGTGCCAGCAGCTTACGAGCGGGGCGGGATGAGCAGTTCTTC
TRBD2	many	TRBV11-2	TRBJ2-5	CASSPGGERETQYF	TGTGCCAGCAGCCCGGGAGGGGAGCGGGAGACCCAGTACTTC
TRBD1	.	TRBV20-1	TRBJ2-7	CSARMDRVSTYEQYF	TGCAGTGCTAGGATGGACAGGGTTTCGACATACGAGCAGTACTTC
.	many	TRBV6-2/TRBV6-3	TRBJ2-1	CASSNRDPQYNEQFF	TGTGCCAGCAGTAACCGGGACCCTCAATACAATGAGCAGTTCTTC
.	.	TRBV3-1	TRBJ2-2	CASSQEGRGGTGELFF	TGTGCCAGCAGCCAAGAGGGGCGAGGGGGAACCGGGGAGCTGTTTTTT
TRBD2	many	TRBV6-1	TRBJ2-7	CASRQTTSGEQYF	TGTGCCAGCAGACAGACTACTAGCGGCGAGCAGTACTTC
.	many	TRBV28	TRBJ2-2	CASSFLGNTGELFF	TGTGCCAGCAGTTTTTTAGGGAACACCGGGGAGCTGTTTTTT
.	few	TRBV6-5	TRBJ2-5	CASSYSQPGRTQYF	TGTGCCAGCAGTTACTCTCAACCCGGAAGGACCCAGTACTTC
.	few	TRBV15	TRBJ2-6	CATSRGSQGSGANVLTF	TGTGCCACCAGCAGAGGGTCGCAGGGCTCTGGGGCCAACGTCCTGACTTTC
TRBD2	many	TRBV2	TRBJ2-5	CASLILTSGSQETQYF	TGTGCCAGCCTCATATTGACTAGCGGGTCGCAAGAGACCCAGTACTTC
.	few	TRBV3-1	TRBJ2-3	CASSSGPDTQYF	TGTGCCAGCAGCTCCGGCCCGGATACGCAGTATTTT
TRBD2	few	TRBV9	TRBJ2-3	CASSQGNLAGDFADTQYF	TGTGCCAGCAGTCAGGGTAACCTAGCGGGAGATTTCGCAGATACGCAGTATTTT
.	many	TRBV12-3/TRBV12-4	TRBJ1-2	CASSFRGAREGYTF	TGTGCCAGCAGTTTTCGGGGGGCGCGAGAAGGCTACACCTTC
.	few	TRBV4-1	TRBJ2-2	CASSQDRASETGELFF	TGCGCCAGCAGCCAAGATCGGGCTAGCGAGACCGGGGAGCTGTTTTTT
.	.	TRBV19	TRBJ1-4	CASSTSAANEKLFF	TGTGCCAGTAGTACGTCCGCAGCTAATGAAAAACTGTTTTTT
.	many	TRBV7-3	TRBJ1-2	CASSFYRDRGYTF	TGTGCCAGCAGCTTCTACAGGGATCGGGGCTACACCTTC
TRBD2	.	TRBV7-3	TRBJ2-1	CASSVRGGDYNEQFF	TGTGCCAGCAGCGTACGGGGGGGCGACTACAATGAGCAGTTCTTC
TRBD1	few	TRBV19	TRBJ1-1	CASHPRDRGPNTEAFF	TGTGCCAGTCACCCCCGGGACAGGGGCCCTAACACTGAAGCTTTCTTT
TRBD1	many	TRBV20-1	TRBJ1-2	CSAAPGQGYGYTF	TGCAGTGCTGCCCCGGGACAGGGCTATGGCTACACCTTC
.	.	TRBV3-1	TRBJ2-7	CASSPQGGVGTYEQYF	TGTGCCAGCAGCCCACAGGGGGGGGTTGGCACCTACGAGCAGTACTTC
TRBD2	many	TRBV18	TRBJ2-3	CASSPNRGLAGEDTQYF	TGTGCCAGCTCACCTAACCGAGGACTAGCGGGAGAAGATACGCAGTATTTT
TRBD1	few	TRBV15	TRBJ1-2	CATSRATLGTGALYGYTF	TGTGCCACCAGCAGAGCTACCCTAGGGACAGGGGCCCTCTATGGCTACACCTTC
.	once	TRBV20-1	TRBJ1-5	CSARWGQLSSSNQPQHF	TGCAGTGCCAGGTGGGGACAATTGTCGTCTAGCAATCAGCCCCAGCATTTT
.	few	TRBV6-1	TRBJ1-1	CASSRRAGRNTEAFF	TGCGCCAGCAGTAGAAGGGCAGGGCGGAACACTGAAGCTTTCTTT
.	many	TRBV5-1	TRBJ2-3	CASSWTAAQTDTQYF	TGCGCCAGCAGCTGGACTGCCGCCCAAACAGATACGCAGTATTTT
.	few	TRBV20-1	TRBJ2-1	CSASRGSEQFF	TGCAGTGCTAGTAGGGGCTCTGAGCAGTTCTTC
.	many	TRBV24-1	TRBJ1-3	CATTGPSSGNTIYF	TGTGCCACAACCGGGCCATCCTCTGGAAACACCATATATTTT
.	many	TRBV5-1	TRBJ2-1	CASSSNPSSGYEQFF	TGCGCCAGCAGCAGCAATCCTTCCTCCGGGTATGAGCAGTTCTTC
TRBD1	.	TRBV7-9	TRBJ2-7	CASSSLGGSPYEQYF	TGTGCCAGCAGCTCCTTAGGGGGCAGCCCCTACGAGCAGTACTTC